This T cell receptor beta chain was found in a study of response to subunit inactivated influenza vaccine. Study-wide results and limits: Only a handful of new T cells, the authors suggested, are recruited with each seasonal influenza vaccination.

Turning to this clonotype: What it binds is not known.

MiXCR, applied by TCRdb to the RT-PCR reads, yields one record per CDR3 protein. The table has some 480,000 distinct CDR3 sequences, around 9.9% seen once. The CDR3 loop spans 14 amino acids. Trimming shortened V by 0 bases and J by 3 bases, and 6 bases separated the two germline ends. Germline V CDR1 and CDR2: KGHDR, SFDVKD. The TCR originated in a middle-aged man who received an inactivated influenza vaccine. The gene calls are TRBV24-1 and TRBJ2-3; a possible D gene is TRBD1 (5 bases). Sequenced here: PBMCs from blood, sampled roughly 46 days after vaccination. This chain's CDR3 is CATSDLAGTDTQYF. As DNA, the CDR3 is TGTGCCACCAGTGATTTGGCAGGGACAGATACGCAGTATTTT.